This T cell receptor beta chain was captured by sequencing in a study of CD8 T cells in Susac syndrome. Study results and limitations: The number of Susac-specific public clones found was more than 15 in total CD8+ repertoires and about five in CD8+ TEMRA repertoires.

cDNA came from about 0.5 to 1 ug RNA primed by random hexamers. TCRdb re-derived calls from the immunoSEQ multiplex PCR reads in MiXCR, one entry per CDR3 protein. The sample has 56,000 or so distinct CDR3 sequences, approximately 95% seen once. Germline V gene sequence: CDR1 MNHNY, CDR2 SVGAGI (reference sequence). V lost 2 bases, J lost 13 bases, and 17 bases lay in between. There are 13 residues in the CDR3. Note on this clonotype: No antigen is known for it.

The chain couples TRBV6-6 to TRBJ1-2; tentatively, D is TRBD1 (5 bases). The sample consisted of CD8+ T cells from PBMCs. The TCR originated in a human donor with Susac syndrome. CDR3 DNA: TGTGCCAGCAGTTACGGACAAATCGTGTACTGCACCTTC. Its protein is CASSYGQIVYCTF.